This entry concerns a single TCR beta chain. This entry is derived from a study of T cell changes during pregnancy in multiple sclerosis. This CDR3 spans 14 amino acids. J lost 5 bases, V lost 4 bases, and 7 bases had no gene match. CDR1 LGHNA and CDR2 YSLEER come from the germline V gene. Sequencing was performed with immunoSEQ multiplex PCR; in TCRdb, only in-frame clones are kept and a portion is missing. The sample has 65,000 to 85,000 clones, about 90% seen once; the top ten hold 9.5%. Material: peripheral blood, obtained after pregnancy. The receptor's source is a female donor in good health, enrolled as a control in a pregnancy study. The rearrangement uses TRBV4-3 and TRBJ1-1; 7 nucleotides line up with TRBD1. The CDR3 sequence is CASSRELDRTEAFF. DNA of the CDR3: TGCGCCAGCAGCCGCGAATTGGACAGGACTGAAGCTTTCTTT.